A single TCR beta chain is shown here with its context. Antigen: not known. This CDR3 spans 16 amino acids. The germline V gene encodes CDR1 SGHVS and CDR2 FQNEAQ. V was trimmed by 2 bases and J by 3 bases, leaving 14 bases between them. This sample was included in a study of blood T cells in healthy people across ages. A sample-barcoded 5' primer and a J-beta primer mix were used in a second PCR of roughly 7 to 12 cycles. Each CDR3 protein gets one entry after TCRdb re-called the 5' RACE reads with MiXCR. The top ten clones hold 3.7% of a sample with around 820,000 distinct CDR3 sequences, roughly 25% of them seen once. Points from the study as a whole: Estimated diversity, derived from one million T cells, was regarded as an underestimate. Naive T cell percentage strongly correlated with TCR beta diversity.

These same records also appear under a second study, on T cells of mothers and their children.

The TCR comes from a boy aged 10-17 years in good health. The rearrangement uses TRBV7-8 and TRBJ1-5; D is uncertain. Sequencing used blood. CDR3 coding DNA: TGTGCCAGCAGCTTATCCGCCATCGGTATCAATCAGCCCCAGCATTTT. Translation gives CASSLSAIGINQPQHF.